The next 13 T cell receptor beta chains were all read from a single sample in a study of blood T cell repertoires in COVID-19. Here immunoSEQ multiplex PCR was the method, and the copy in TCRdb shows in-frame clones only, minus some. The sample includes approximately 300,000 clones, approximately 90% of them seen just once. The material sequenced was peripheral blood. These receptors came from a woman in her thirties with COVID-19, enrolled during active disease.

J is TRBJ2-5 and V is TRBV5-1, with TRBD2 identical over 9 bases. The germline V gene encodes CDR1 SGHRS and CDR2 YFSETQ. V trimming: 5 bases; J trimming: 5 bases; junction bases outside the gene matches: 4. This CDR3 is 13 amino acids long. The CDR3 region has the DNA TGCGCCAGCAGTAGCAGCGGGAGGGAGACCCAGTACTTC. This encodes CASSSSGRETQYF.

The CDR3 DNA sequence: TGTGCCAGCAGTTACCGAGACAGGGTTGAGACCCAGTACTTC. Protein sequence: CASSYRDRVETQYF. The chain couples TRBV6-5 to TRBJ2-5, with 7 nucleotides matching TRBD1. CDR1 is MNHEY, CDR2 SVGAGI, per germline. The V segment lost 2 bases and the J segment 5 bases; nucleotides outside the gene matches: 5. CDR3 size: 14 residues.

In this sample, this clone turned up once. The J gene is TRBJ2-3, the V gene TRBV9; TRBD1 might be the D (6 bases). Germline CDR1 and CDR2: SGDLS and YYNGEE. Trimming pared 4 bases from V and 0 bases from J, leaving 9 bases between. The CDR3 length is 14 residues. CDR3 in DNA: TGTGCCAGCAGCCTAGGACAGAGCACAGATACGCAGTATTTT. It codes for CASSLGQSTDTQYF.

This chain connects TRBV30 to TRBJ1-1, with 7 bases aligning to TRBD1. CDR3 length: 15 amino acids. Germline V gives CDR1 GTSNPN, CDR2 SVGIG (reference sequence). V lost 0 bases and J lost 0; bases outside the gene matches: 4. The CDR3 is CAWSVRGLLNTEAFF. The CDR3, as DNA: TGTGCCTGGAGTGTAAGGGGGCTCTTGAACACTGAAGCTTTCTTT.

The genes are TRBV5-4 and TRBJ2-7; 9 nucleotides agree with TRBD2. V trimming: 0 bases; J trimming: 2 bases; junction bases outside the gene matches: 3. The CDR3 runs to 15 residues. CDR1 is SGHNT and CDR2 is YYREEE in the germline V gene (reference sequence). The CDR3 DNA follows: TGTGCCAGCAGCTTGGGGCTAGCGGGACCCTACGAGCAGTACTTC. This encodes CASSLGLAGPYEQYF.

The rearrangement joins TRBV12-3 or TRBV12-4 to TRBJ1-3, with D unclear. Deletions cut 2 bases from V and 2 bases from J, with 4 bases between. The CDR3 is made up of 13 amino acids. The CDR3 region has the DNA TGTGCCAGCAGTTTACAGGCTGGAAACACCATATATTTT. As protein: CASSLQAGNTIYF.

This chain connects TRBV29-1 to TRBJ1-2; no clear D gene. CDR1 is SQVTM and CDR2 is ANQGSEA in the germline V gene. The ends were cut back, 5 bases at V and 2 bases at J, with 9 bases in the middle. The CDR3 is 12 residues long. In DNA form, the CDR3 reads TGCAGCGTTCTTACGGTGAACTATGGCTACACCTTC. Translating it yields CSVLTVNYGYTF.

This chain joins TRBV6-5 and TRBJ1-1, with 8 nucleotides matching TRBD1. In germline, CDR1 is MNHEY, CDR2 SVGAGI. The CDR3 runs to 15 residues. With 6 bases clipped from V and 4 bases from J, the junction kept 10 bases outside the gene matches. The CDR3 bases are TGTGCCAGCAGGCCTTCAGGGGGCGCCGGCACTGAAGCTTTCTTT. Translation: CASRPSGGAGTEAFF.

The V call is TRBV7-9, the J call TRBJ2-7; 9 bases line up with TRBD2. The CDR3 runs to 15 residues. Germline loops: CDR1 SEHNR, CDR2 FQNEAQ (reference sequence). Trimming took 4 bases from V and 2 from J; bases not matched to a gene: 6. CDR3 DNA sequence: TGTGCCAGCAGCTCCCCTAGCGGGATCACCTACGAGCAGTACTTC. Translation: CASSSPSGITYEQYF.

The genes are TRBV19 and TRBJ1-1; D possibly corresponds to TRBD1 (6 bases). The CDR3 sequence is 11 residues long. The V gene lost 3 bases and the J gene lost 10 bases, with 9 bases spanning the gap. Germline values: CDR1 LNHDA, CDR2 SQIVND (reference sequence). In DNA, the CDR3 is TGTGCCAGTAGTATGGACAGACGAGCTTTCTTT. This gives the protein CASSMDRRAFF.

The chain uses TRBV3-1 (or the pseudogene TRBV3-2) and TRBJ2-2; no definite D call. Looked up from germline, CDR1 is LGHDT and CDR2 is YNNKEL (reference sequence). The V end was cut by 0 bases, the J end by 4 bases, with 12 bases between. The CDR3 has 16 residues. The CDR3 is CASSQDIRDPTGELFF. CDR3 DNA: TGTGCCAGCAGCCAAGATATCCGAGATCCCACCGGGGAGCTGTTTTTT.

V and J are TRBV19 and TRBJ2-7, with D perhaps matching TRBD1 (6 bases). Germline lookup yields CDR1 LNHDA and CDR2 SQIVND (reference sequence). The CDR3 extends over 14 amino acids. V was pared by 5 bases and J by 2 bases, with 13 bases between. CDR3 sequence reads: CASSSRQETYEQYF. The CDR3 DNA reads TGTGCCAGTAGTTCCCGACAGGAGACCTACGAGCAGTACTTC.

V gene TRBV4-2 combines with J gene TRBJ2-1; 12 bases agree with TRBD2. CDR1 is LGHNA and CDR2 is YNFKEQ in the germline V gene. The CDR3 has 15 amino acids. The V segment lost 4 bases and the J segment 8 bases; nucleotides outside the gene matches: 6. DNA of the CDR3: TGTGCCAGCAGCCTACGACTAGCGGGAGAGGATGAGCAGTTCTTC. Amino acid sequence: CASSLRLAGEDEQFF.